Below are 10 T cell receptor beta chains sequenced from a single sample in a study of T-cell memory formation after mild COVID-19. MiXCR was run by TCRdb on the 5' RACE reads, yielding one entry per CDR3 protein. The table includes approximately 390,000 distinct CDR3 sequences, about a sixth detected once. The source material was PBMCs or a T cell subset sorted from them (not recorded which). The source of these receptors is a man between 18 and 29 years old who had mild COVID-19 (a few samples of this study predate the infection). Cell type and time point are not known.

This clonotype was seen more than once but under ten times. J is TRBJ2-6 and V is TRBV5-5; the D is unclear. This CDR3 spans 14 amino acids. CDR1 and CDR2 from the germline V gene are SGHKS and YYEKEE (reference sequence). V gave up 0 bases and J gave up 2 bases, with 3 bases separating them. CDR3 residues: CASSLAPGANVLTF. For the CDR3, the DNA is TGTGCCAGCAGCTTGGCACCTGGGGCCAACGTCCTGACTTTC.

This clonotype was seen more than once but under ten times. The chain is built from TRBV5-1 and TRBJ1-3; 9 bases match TRBD1. The CDR3 consists of 15 residues. The V segment lost 5 bases and the J segment 1 base; nucleotides outside the gene matches: 4. Germline V gene data show CDR1 as SGHRS and CDR2 as YFSETQ. The CDR3 loop is CASREGQGSGNTIYF. Here the CDR3 DNA reads TGCGCCAGCAGGGAGGGACAGGGATCTGGAAACACCATATATTTT. Combining the CDR3 with reference TRBV5-1 and TRBJ1-3 gives the whole variable domain KAGVTQTPRYLIKTRGQQVTLSCSPISGHRSVSWYQQTPGQGLQFLFEYFSETQRNKGNFPGRFSGRQFSNSRSEMNVSTLELGDSALYLCASREGQGSGNTIYFGEGSWLTVV.

The gene calls are TRBV7-3 and TRBJ2-3; the match to TRBD2 covers 11 bases. Germline assignment: CDR1 SGHTA and CDR2 FQGTGA. CDR3 length: 15 amino acids. V trimming: 11 bases; J trimming: 4 bases; junction bases outside the gene matches: 11. The CDR3 loop reads CASSSGGRSADTQYF. CDR3 DNA sequence: TGTGCCTCCTCTAGCGGGGGGCGTAGCGCAGATACGCAGTATTTT.

This clonotype was recorded at least ten times. The V gene is TRBV7-2, the J gene TRBJ2-1; TRBD1 matches at 8 bases. The CDR3 is 15 residues long. CDR1 SGHTA and CDR2 FQGNSA come from the germline V gene. Unmatched junction bases numbered 1, after V lost 1 base and J lost 2 bases. The CDR3 loop is CASSLDRGTYNEQFF. The CDR3 DNA sequence: TGTGCCAGCAGCTTAGACAGGGGGACCTACAATGAGCAGTTCTTC.

This clonotype was seen only a few times. The V and J genes are TRBV12-3 or TRBV12-4 and TRBJ2-1; D unclear. The V and J ends lost 5 bases and 0 bases respectively, with 11 bases between them. This CDR3 region has 15 residues. CDR3 amino acids: CASSPQSFSYNEQFF. The CDR3 region has the DNA TGTGCCAGCAGTCCTCAGAGTTTCTCCTACAATGAGCAGTTCTTC.

This clonotype was counted a few times. This chain links TRBV6-5 with TRBJ2-3; tentatively, D is TRBD1 (7 bases). Germline V gives CDR1 MNHEY, CDR2 SVGAGI. This CDR3 region has 14 residues. The V end was cut by 6 bases, the J end by 7 bases, with 17 bases between. The CDR3 region is CASRSQGGRNTQYF. The CDR3 bases are TGTGCCAGCAGGTCTCAGGGGGGTAGGAATACGCAGTATTTT.

This clonotype has only a few counts. This chain links TRBV29-1 with TRBJ1-3; D uncertain. The CDR3 is 11 residues long. Germline assignment: CDR1 SQVTM and CDR2 ANQGSEA. Trimming took off 8 bases at V and 4 bases at J, with 9 bases between the two ends. CDR3 in amino acids: CSQLVGNTIYF. Written as DNA, the CDR3 is TGCAGCCAATTGGTCGGAAACACCATATATTTT.

This clonotype showed up many times. The gene calls are TRBV20-1 and TRBJ1-4, with 8 bases identical to TRBD1. The CDR3 contains 13 residues. CDR1 and CDR2 from the germline V gene are DFQATT and SNEGSKA (reference sequence). With V trimmed by 7 bases and J by 7 bases, 8 bases remained unmatched. CDR3 DNA: TGCAGTGTCCCGACAGGGGAGGGTGAAAAACTGTTTTTT. As protein: CSVPTGEGEKLFF.

The chain recombines TRBV7-3 with TRBJ2-1; D ambiguous. From germline, CDR1 is SGHTA and CDR2 FQGTGA. The CDR3 runs 14 residues. V lost 2 bases and J lost 6, with 11 bases in between. The CDR3 spells CASSLLDGVNEQFF. Written as DNA, the CDR3 is TGTGCCAGCAGCTTATTGGACGGCGTCAATGAGCAGTTCTTC. The whole variable domain, remainder taken from reference TRBV7-3 and TRBJ2-1, is GAGVSQTPSNKVTEKGKYVELRCDPISGHTALYWYRQSLGQGPEFLIYFQGTGAADDSGLPNDRFFAVRPEGSVSTLKIQRTERGDSAVYLCASSLLDGVNEQFFGPGTRLTVL.

This clonotype has only a few counts. The CDR3 reads CASRTSGGARNEQFF. The CDR3 region has the DNA TGTGCCAGTAGGACTAGCGGGGGGGCCCGCAATGAGCAGTTCTTC. The chain carries TRBV6-6 and TRBJ2-1; 15 nucleotides agree with TRBD2. This CDR3 has 15 residues. Germline CDR1 is MNHNY and CDR2 is SVGAGI (reference sequence). The V segment lost 9 bases and the J segment 6 bases; nucleotides outside the gene matches: 6.